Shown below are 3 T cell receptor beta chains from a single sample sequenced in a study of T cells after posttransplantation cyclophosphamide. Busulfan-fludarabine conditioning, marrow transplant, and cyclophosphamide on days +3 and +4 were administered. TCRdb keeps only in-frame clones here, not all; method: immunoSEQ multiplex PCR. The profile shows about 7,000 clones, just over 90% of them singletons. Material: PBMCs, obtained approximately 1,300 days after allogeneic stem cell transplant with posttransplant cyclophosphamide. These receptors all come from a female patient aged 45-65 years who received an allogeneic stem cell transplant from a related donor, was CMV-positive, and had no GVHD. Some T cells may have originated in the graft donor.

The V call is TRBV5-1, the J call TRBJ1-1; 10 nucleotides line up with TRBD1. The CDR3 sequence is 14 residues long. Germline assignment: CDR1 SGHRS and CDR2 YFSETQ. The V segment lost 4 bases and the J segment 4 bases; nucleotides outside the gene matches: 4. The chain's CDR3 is CASSVTGGGTEAFF. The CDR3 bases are TGCGCCAGCAGCGTGACAGGGGGCGGCACTGAAGCTTTCTTT.

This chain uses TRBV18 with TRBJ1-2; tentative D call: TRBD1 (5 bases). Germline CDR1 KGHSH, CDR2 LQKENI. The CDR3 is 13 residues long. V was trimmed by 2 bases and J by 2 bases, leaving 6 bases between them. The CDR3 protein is CASSPDRNYGYTF. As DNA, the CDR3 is TGTGCCAGCTCACCAGACAGAAACTATGGCTACACCTTC. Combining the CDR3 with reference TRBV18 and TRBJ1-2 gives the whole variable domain NAGVMQNPRHLVRRRGQEARLRCSPMKGHSHVYWYRQLPEEGLKFMVYLQKENIIDESGMPKERFSAEFPKEGPSILRIQQVVRGDSAAYFCASSPDRNYGYTFGSGTRLTVV.

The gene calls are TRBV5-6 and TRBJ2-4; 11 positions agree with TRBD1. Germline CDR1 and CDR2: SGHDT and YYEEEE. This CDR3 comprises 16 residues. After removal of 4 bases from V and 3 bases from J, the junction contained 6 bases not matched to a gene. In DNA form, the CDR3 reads TGTGCCAGCAGCCTGTGGACAGGGGGCGGCAAAAACATTCAGTACTTC. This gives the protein CASSLWTGGGKNIQYF.